This entry lists 14 T cell receptor beta chains sequenced from one sample in a study of CD8+ T cells in alopecia areata. Treatment meaning: oral pan-JAK inhibitor, 5-10 mg twice daily. Extracted from the samples, RNA was reverse transcribed into cDNA to serve as the sequencing template. Assay: immunoSEQ multiplex PCR; the TCRdb copy retains only in-frame clones and omits some. The sample records some 170,000 clones, approximately 52% being singletons. The sequences come from CD4+ T cells sorted from blood, collected at approximately week 60, from a patient treated with tofacitinib. The receptors were gathered from a human donor with alopecia areata.

The chain links TRBV29-1 to TRBJ2-3; no definite D call. The germline V and J ends were trimmed by 7 bases and 6 bases, with 20 bases remaining between them. Germline CDR1 SQVTM, CDR2 ANQGSEA. The CDR3 spans 14 residues. The CDR3 bases are TGCAGCGCCAAACAACCTCTGCTGTACGATACGCAGTATTTT. It is translated as CSAKQPLLYDTQYF.

The chain couples TRBV9 to TRBJ2-5; tentatively, D is TRBD2 (5 bases). The CDR3 is made up of 14 amino acids. The V and J ends lost 3 bases and 5 bases respectively, with 14 bases between them. Germline CDR1 and CDR2: SGDLS and YYNGEE. Written as DNA, the CDR3 is TGTGCCAGCAGCGCCTCTTTCCCGGGGGAGACCCAGTACTTC. The encoded protein is CASSASFPGETQYF. Supplemented by reference TRBV9 and TRBJ2-5, the full variable domain reads DSGVTQTPKHLITATGQRVTLRCSPRSGDLSVYWYQQSLDQGLQFLIQYYNGEERAKGNILERFSAQQFPDLHSELNLSSLELGDSALYFCASSASFPGETQYFGPGTRLLVL.

V and J are TRBV19 and TRBJ2-5; maybe TRBD1 (6 bases). CDR1 is LNHDA and CDR2 is SQIVND in the germline V gene (reference sequence). The CDR3 spans 15 residues. The germline V and J ends were trimmed by 5 bases and 3 bases, with 16 bases remaining between them. The CDR3 protein is CASSADRDTEETQYF. The CDR3 nucleotides read TGTGCCAGTAGTGCCGACCGGGACACCGAAGAGACCCAGTACTTC.

The genes are TRBV2 and TRBJ1-5; weak D call: TRBD1 (5 bases). Per germline, CDR1 SNHLY and CDR2 FYNNEI. The CDR3 consists of 15 residues. Trimming stripped 4 bases from V and 1 base from J, with 11 bases between. CDR3 nucleotide sequence: TGTGCCAGCAGTGTTCGGGACGGGAGCAATCAGCCCCAGCATTTT. Its protein is CASSVRDGSNQPQHF.

In this sample, this clone turned up a few times. The chain uses TRBV7-2 and TRBJ1-2; D call uncertain. V dropped 2 bases and J dropped 4 bases, with 5 bases sitting between them. Germline assignment: CDR1 SGHTA and CDR2 FQGNSA. CDR3 size: 12 residues. CDR3 DNA sequence: TGTGCCAGCAGCTTAAGACTCTATGGCTACACCTTC. This gives the protein CASSLRLYGYTF.

This clone was recorded many times. The rearrangement uses TRBV18 and TRBJ2-1, with 10 positions matching TRBD2. V dropped 3 bases and J dropped 6; count of bases not matched to a gene: 5. Germline assignment: CDR1 KGHSH and CDR2 LQKENI. The CDR3 is 15 residues long. CDR3 sequence: CASSPSGGAANEQFF. The CDR3, as DNA: TGTGCCAGCTCACCCAGCGGGGGGGCCGCCAATGAGCAGTTCTTC.

Only a few counts were recorded for this clone. This chain connects TRBV30 to TRBJ2-7; 8 nucleotides match TRBD1. CDR1 is GTSNPN, CDR2 SVGIG, per germline (reference sequence). CDR3 length: 15 residues. Unmatched junction bases numbered 10, after V lost 3 bases and J lost 3 bases. In DNA form, the CDR3 reads TGTGCCTGGAGGCCTACAGGGGGAATTTTCTACGAGCAGTACTTC. Translated: CAWRPTGGIFYEQYF.

The chain is built from TRBV19 and TRBJ2-5; possibly TRBD1 for D (6 bases). CDR1 and CDR2 (germline): LNHDA, SQIVND (reference sequence). The CDR3 spans 17 residues. V dropped 0 bases and J dropped 5 bases, with 19 bases sitting between them. The CDR3 reads CASSIDGRGDIHETQYF. The CDR3, as DNA: TGTGCCAGTAGTATAGATGGAAGAGGGGACATCCACGAGACCCAGTACTTC.

The chain carries TRBV7-9 and TRBJ2-4, with no clear D. The V gene's germline CDR1 is SEHNR and CDR2 FQNEAQ (reference sequence). The CDR3 is made up of 12 amino acids. V lost 0 bases and J 11 bases, leaving 8 bases between the germline ends. CDR3 in DNA: TGTGCCAGCAGCTTAGCGGGCAGCTTTCAGTACTTC. Protein sequence: CASSLAGSFQYF.

V gene TRBV10-1 combines with J gene TRBJ2-1; D is unresolved. The CDR3 has 13 residues. Trimming took off 3 bases at V and 7 bases at J, with 10 bases between the two ends. Germline V gene lookup returns CDR1 WNHNN and CDR2 SYGVQD (reference sequence). The CDR3 here is CASSEVSRNEQFF. The CDR3 region has the DNA TGCGCCAGCAGTGAAGTTAGTAGGAATGAGCAGTTCTTC.

Only one count was recorded for this clone. This chain connects TRBV6-5 to TRBJ2-5; 10 bases are a match to TRBD2. In germline, CDR1 is MNHEY, CDR2 SVGAGI. V was clipped by 4 bases and J by 3 bases; unmatched bases: 5. This CDR3 is 15 amino acids long. The CDR3 loop is CASSSLAGREETQYF. Written as DNA, the CDR3 is TGTGCCAGCAGTTCACTAGCGGGGCGGGAAGAGACCCAGTACTTC.

The chain uses TRBV30 and TRBJ2-5; D call uncertain. This CDR3 contains 10 residues. Germline CDR1 GTSNPN, CDR2 SVGIG (reference sequence). V was clipped by 3 bases and J by 5 bases, with 4 bases between them. As DNA, the CDR3 is TGTGCCTGGAGGGCGGAGACCCAGTACTTC. It is translated as CAWRAETQYF.

This clone was counted ten times or more. The rearrangement joins TRBV6-1 to TRBJ2-2; D is unresolved. There are 14 residues in the CDR3. Looked up from germline, CDR1 is MNHNS and CDR2 is SASEGT. The V gene lost 5 bases and the J gene lost 2 bases, with 9 bases spanning the gap. The CDR3 sequence is CASSYEVNTGELFF. The CDR3, as DNA: TGTGCCAGCAGTTATGAGGTTAACACCGGGGAGCTGTTTTTT.

This chain connects TRBV9 to TRBJ2-7, with 7 bases identical to TRBD1. The CDR3 has 15 residues. The V gene's germline CDR1 is SGDLS and CDR2 YYNGEE. V was pared by 4 bases and J by 0 bases, with 7 bases of the junction left unmatched. In DNA form, the CDR3 reads TGTGCCAGCAGCCTAGGGACAGCCAGCTCCTACGAGCAGTACTTC. It codes for CASSLGTASSYEQYF.